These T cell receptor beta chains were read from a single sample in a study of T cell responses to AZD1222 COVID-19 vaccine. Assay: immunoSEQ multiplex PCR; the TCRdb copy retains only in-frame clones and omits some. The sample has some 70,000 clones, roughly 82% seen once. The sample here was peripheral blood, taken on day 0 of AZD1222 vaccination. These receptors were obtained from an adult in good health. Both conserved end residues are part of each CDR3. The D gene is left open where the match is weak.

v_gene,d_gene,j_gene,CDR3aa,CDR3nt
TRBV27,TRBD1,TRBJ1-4,CASSLLDRGNEKLFF,TGTGCCAGCAGTCTACTGGACAGGGGGAATGAAAAACTGTTTTTT
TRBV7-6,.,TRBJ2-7,CASSLGRYYEQYF,TGTGCCAGCAGCCTTGGACGGTATTACGAGCAGTACTTC
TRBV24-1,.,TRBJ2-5,CATSDPHSGSETQYF,TGTGCCACCAGTGACCCCCATAGCGGTTCAGAGACCCAGTACTTC
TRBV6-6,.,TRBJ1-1,CASSRGGGTTEAFF,TGTGCCAGCAGTAGGGGAGGGGGTACGACTGAAGCTTTCTTT
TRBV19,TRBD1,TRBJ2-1,CASSIKTGGSEQFF,TGTGCCAGTAGTATAAAAACAGGGGGCAGTGAGCAGTTCTTC
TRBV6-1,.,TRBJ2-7,CASSEGGSNYEQYF,TGTGCCAGCAGTGAAGGAGGCTCGAACTACGAGCAGTACTTC
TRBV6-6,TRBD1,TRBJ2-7,CATTGGGYEQYF,TGTGCCACCACAGGGGGCGGTTACGAGCAGTACTTC
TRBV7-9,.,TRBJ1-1,CASSPITEGAFF,TGTGCCAGCAGCCCGATCACCGAAGGAGCTTTCTTT
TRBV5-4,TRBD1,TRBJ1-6,CASRTGTGVLHF,TGTGCCAGCAGGACCGGGACAGGGGTCCTCCACTTT
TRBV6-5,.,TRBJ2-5,CASRSLGETQYF,TGTGCCAGCAGGAGCCTGGGGGAGACCCAGTACTTC
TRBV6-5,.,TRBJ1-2,CASRKDYGYTF,TGTGCCAGCAGAAAGGATTATGGCTACACCTTC